What follows are 2 T cell receptor beta chains derived from one specimen sequenced in a study of blood T cells in healthy people across ages. Using a J-beta primer mix together with a sample-barcoded 5' primer, a second PCR was run for roughly 7 to 12 cycles. Each CDR3 protein gets one entry after TCRdb re-called the 5' RACE reads with MiXCR. The sample holds 1.5 million to 2 million distinct CDR3 sequences, about 28% seen once. Material: blood. The origin of the receptors is a woman aged 25 to 45 in good health.

This clonotype has more than one count but fewer than ten. The rearrangement uses TRBV5-6 and TRBJ1-1; D is unclear. V dropped 3 bases and J dropped 2 bases, with 23 bases sitting between them. This CDR3 spans 18 amino acids. Germline V gives CDR1 SGHDT, CDR2 YYEEEE. The CDR3 DNA reads as TGTGCCAGCAGCTCCCCTCGGGAGGGCCCCACGATTAACACTGAAGCTTTCTTT. It codes for CASSSPREGPTINTEAFF.

This clonotype was seen many times. The rearrangement uses TRBV5-6 and TRBJ2-7; 7 nucleotides agree with TRBD1. V shed 2 bases, J shed 3 bases, and the junction held 5 bases outside the gene matches. Germline V CDR1 and CDR2: SGHDT, YYEEEE. The CDR3 length is 14 residues. The CDR3 reads CASSFGQDLYEQYF. The CDR3 DNA reads TGTGCCAGCAGCTTCGGACAGGACCTCTACGAGCAGTACTTC.